These 9 T cell receptor beta chains share one sample of origin, sequenced in a study of technical replicates of blood from a handful of donors. TCRdb's table, derived via immunoSEQ multiplex PCR, lists solely in-frame clones and lacks some. Here the sample spans roughly 70,000 clones, 91% being singletons. Material: PBMCs. Receptors originate from a human donor in good health. Some clones in this sample may be carry-over from other donors' samples.

This chain joins TRBV6-6 and TRBJ1-2, with 8 bases aligning to TRBD1. The CDR3 consists of 13 residues. Germline V gives CDR1 MNHNY, CDR2 SVGAGI (reference sequence). The V gene end was trimmed by 6 bases and the J gene end by 7 bases; junction bases not matched to a gene: 7. CDR3 coding DNA: TGTGCCAGCAGCAACTCAGGGGGCCTTGGCTACACCTTC. It is translated as CASSNSGGLGYTF.

This clone occurred a few times. The chain employs TRBV5-1 and TRBJ1-1, with 8 nucleotides matching TRBD1. The germline gives CDR1 SGHRS, CDR2 YFSETQ. V dropped 6 bases and J dropped 1; count of bases not matched to a gene: 5. This CDR3 is 14 amino acids long. CDR3 in amino acids: CASTSGQGNTEAFF. The CDR3 nucleotides read TGCGCCAGCACCTCTGGACAGGGGAACACTGAAGCTTTCTTT.

J is TRBJ1-5 and V is TRBV2; tentatively, D is TRBD1 (5 bases). V lost 6 bases and J 0 bases, leaving 18 bases between the germline ends. Looked up from germline, CDR1 is SNHLY and CDR2 is FYNNEI. The CDR3 consists of 17 residues. The DNA of the CDR3 is TGTGCCAGCAGGGTTTCTCCAGGGATTACTAGCAATCAGCCCCAGCATTTT. Amino acid sequence: CASRVSPGITSNQPQHF. Looking up the rest from reference TRBV2 and TRBJ1-5 gives the full variable domain: EPEVTQTPSHQVTQMGQEVILRCVPISNHLYFYWYRQILGQKVEFLVSFYNNEISEKSEIFDDQFSVERPDGSNFTLKIRSTKLEDSAMYFCASRVSPGITSNQPQHFGDGTRLSIL.

The chain employs TRBV7-2 and TRBJ1-4, with a possible D match to TRBD1 (5 bases). The germline CDR1 and CDR2 sequences are SGHTA and FQGNSA. V was shortened by 5 bases and J by 0 bases, with 10 bases between the two germline ends. This CDR3 region has 15 residues. CDR3 in DNA: TGTGCCAGCAGCCCGCCGGGGGCAACTAATGAAAAACTGTTTTTT. Its translation is CASSPPGATNEKLFF.

V gene TRBV13 combines with J gene TRBJ2-5; 14 bases line up with TRBD2. This CDR3 comprises 17 residues. The V and J ends lost 5 bases and 5 bases, in that order; junction bases with no gene match: 10. Germline V gives CDR1 PRHDT, CDR2 FYEKMQ (reference sequence). As DNA, the CDR3 is TGTGCCAGCAGCCCAGAAACCGGGACTAGCGGGGGTGAGACCCAGTACTTC. Residues: CASSPETGTSGGETQYF.

The V gene is TRBV6-1, the J gene TRBJ2-1, with D tentatively TRBD2 (6 bases). Deletions cut 2 bases from V and 0 bases from J, with 11 bases between. Germline V CDR1 and CDR2: MNHNS, SASEGT. There are 16 residues in the CDR3. CDR3 in amino acids: CASSERGLSSYNEQFF. CDR3 DNA sequence: TGTGCCAGCAGTGAAAGGGGACTTAGCTCCTACAATGAGCAGTTCTTC.

This sequence joins TRBV6-5 and TRBJ1-2; TRBD1 might be the D (5 bases). The germline V gene encodes CDR1 MNHEY and CDR2 SVGAGI. The CDR3 is 13 residues long. Trimming took off 3 bases at V and 6 bases at J, with 11 bases between the two ends. CDR3 residues: CASSYQGRDGYTF. Written as DNA, the CDR3 is TGTGCCAGCAGTTATCAGGGTAGGGATGGCTACACCTTC.

This clone was seen just once. The chain carries TRBV4-3 and TRBJ2-2, with 8 bases lining up with TRBD2. V lost 0 bases to trimming and J lost 7 bases; unmatched junction nucleotides: 13. CDR1 LGHNA and CDR2 YSLEER come from the germline V gene. This CDR3 is 18 amino acids long. The CDR3: CASSQDESGLVIVGELFF. The CDR3 DNA reads TGCGCCAGCAGCCAAGATGAGTCGGGACTAGTAATTGTCGGGGAGCTGTTTTTT.

This sequence joins TRBV7-8 and TRBJ1-2; D is undetermined. In germline, CDR1 is SGHVS, CDR2 FQNEAQ. The V gene lost 1 base and the J gene lost 7 bases, with 19 bases spanning the gap. This CDR3 comprises 16 residues. CDR3 in DNA: TGTGCCAGCAGCTTAGAACCAGGTGCCTTTGGTTTTGGCTACACCTTC. Amino acids: CASSLEPGAFGFGYTF. Looking up the rest from reference TRBV7-8 and TRBJ1-2 gives the full variable domain: GAGVSQSPRYKVAKRGQDVALRCDPISGHVSLFWYQQALGQGPEFLTYFQNEAQLDKSGLPSDRFFAERPEGSVSTLKIQRTQQEDSAVYLCASSLEPGAFGFGYTFGSGTRLTVV.